This TCR beta chain was sequenced during a study of T cell responses to AZD1222 COVID-19 vaccine. This CDR3 comprises 14 residues. Germline V gives CDR1 MGHRA, CDR2 YSYEKL. V was cut by 0 bases and J by 4 bases, with 4 bases left in between. Clones were sequenced by immunoSEQ multiplex PCR, and TCRdb holds only the in-frame ones, with some missing. The table has about 69,000 clones, 83% seen once; the top ten hold around a quarter. The analysis combined second doses at about 4 or about 12 weeks. About this clone: No antigen is known for it.

The study's findings and limits: Every sample of the repertoires postdated the peak T cell response. The reported proportion of spike-specific TCRs targeting unmutated variant regions was nearly half. Donors skewed white British and female; clonal diversity was possibly underestimated.

This TCR derives from an adult who received the AZD1222 COVID-19 vaccine. The chain combines TRBV4-1 with TRBJ2-6; no clear D. The source was peripheral blood, collected 28 days after the second AZD1222 dose. In nucleotides, the CDR3 is TGCGCCAGCAGCCAAGAAGGAGGGGCCAACGTCCTGACTTTC. Amino acids: CASSQEGGANVLTF.